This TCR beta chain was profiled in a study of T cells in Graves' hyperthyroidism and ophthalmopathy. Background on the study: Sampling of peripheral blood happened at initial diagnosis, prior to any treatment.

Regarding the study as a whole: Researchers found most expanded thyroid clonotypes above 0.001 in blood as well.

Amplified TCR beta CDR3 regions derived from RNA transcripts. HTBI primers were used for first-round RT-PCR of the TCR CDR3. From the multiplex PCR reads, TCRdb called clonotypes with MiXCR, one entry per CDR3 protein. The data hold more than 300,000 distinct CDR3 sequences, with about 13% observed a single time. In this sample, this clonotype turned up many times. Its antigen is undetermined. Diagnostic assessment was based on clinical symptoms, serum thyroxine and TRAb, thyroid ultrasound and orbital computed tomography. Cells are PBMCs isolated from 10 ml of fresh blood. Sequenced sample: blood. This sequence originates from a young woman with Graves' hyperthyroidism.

The CDR3 region is CASKQRVAYNEQFF. DNA of the CDR3: TGTGCCAGCAAGCAGCGGGTCGCTTACAATGAGCAGTTCTTC. The rearrangement links TRBV28 to TRBJ2-1; tentative D call: TRBD2 (6 bases). CDR1 and CDR2 from the germline V gene are MDHEN and SYDVKM. There are 14 residues in the CDR3. V lost 7 bases and J lost 4, with 14 bases in between.